The clone carrying this TCR beta chain was counted many times. The data derive from a study of T cells in Graves' hyperthyroidism and ophthalmopathy. On the study more broadly: Upon initial diagnosis and before any treatment, peripheral blood was collected.

Uncontrolled infection, other autoimmune disease, pregnancy and lactation each barred patients from inclusion. Amplification targeted TCR beta CDR3 regions from RNA transcripts. HTBI primers were used for first-round RT-PCR of the TCR CDR3. TCRdb independently ran MiXCR on the multiplex PCR reads; one entry per CDR3 protein. In the table there are 700,000 to 950,000 distinct CDR3 sequences, over 35% of which are singletons. The CDR3 has 14 amino acids. Germline CDR1 reads SGHDN; CDR2 reads FVKESK. With 0 bases removed from V and 8 bases from J, the gap between germline ends came to 10 bases. The chain couples TRBV14 to TRBJ1-4, with no clear D. The clonotype originates from a woman aged 35 to 49 with Graves' hyperthyroidism. The sample consisted of blood. The CDR3 DNA is TGTGCCAGCAGCCAAGATTTACTAGGCGAAAAACTGTTTTTT. Encoded protein: CASSQDLLGEKLFF.